Presented here are 8 T cell receptor beta chains from one specimen sequenced in a study of a mutant IDH1 vaccine in newly diagnosed glioma. Time point: baseline, week 1 (first vaccination visit). The treatment was: pre-vaccination baseline after standard-of-care therapy. Measured with immunoSEQ multiplex PCR; TCRdb has only the in-frame clones, and not every one. The data hold 50,000 to 65,000 clones, with roughly 80% observed a single time. This material consisted of PBMCs, taken from a glioma patient treated with radiotherapy, temozolomide or both. The receptors originated from a young man with glioma.

The chain links TRBV4-3 to TRBJ2-7, with a possible D match to TRBD1 (6 bases). Between the trimmed V and J ends, which lost 2 bases and 2 bases, there was a span of 13 bases. The CDR3 runs to 15 residues. The germline gives CDR1 LGHNA, CDR2 YSLEER. For the CDR3, the DNA is TGCGCCAGCAGCCAAATGCAGGGGTTACCCTACGAGCAGTACTTC. Translated, it gives CASSQMQGLPYEQYF.

The chain uses TRBV27 and TRBJ1-5; tentative D call: TRBD1 (6 bases). V was pared by 3 bases and J by 5 bases, with 20 bases between. The CDR3 runs 17 residues. The germline gives CDR1 MNHEY, CDR2 SMNVEV (reference sequence). The CDR3: CASSLVGARLHDQPQHF. In DNA, the CDR3 is TGTGCCAGCAGTTTGGTGGGGGCTCGACTTCACGATCAGCCCCAGCATTTT.

The chain has TRBV7-2 and TRBJ1-3, with D unclear. This CDR3 contains 15 residues. CDR1 SGHTA and CDR2 FQGNSA come from the germline V gene. The V gene lost 6 bases and the J gene lost 0 bases, with 12 bases spanning the gap. CDR3 residues: CASSPGRSSGNTIYF. Here the CDR3 DNA reads TGTGCCAGCAGTCCCGGACGGAGCTCTGGAAACACCATATATTTT.

The rearrangement links TRBV19 to TRBJ1-5; a weak D match, TRBD1 (6 bases). V was clipped by 4 bases and J by 6 bases, with 16 bases between them. There are 15 residues in the CDR3. CDR1 and CDR2 (germline): LNHDA, SQIVND (reference sequence). The chain's CDR3 is CASSKRGQETQPQHF. The CDR3 nucleotides are TGTGCCAGTAGTAAGCGGGGGCAGGAGACTCAGCCCCAGCATTTT.

This chain joins TRBV30 and TRBJ2-3; 13 nucleotides line up with TRBD2. This CDR3 contains 18 residues. Germline V lookup: CDR1 GTSNPN, CDR2 SVGIG (reference sequence). Unmatched junction bases numbered 13, after V lost 5 bases and J lost 2 bases. CDR3 sequence reads: CAWGPLGLAGEITDTQYF. Written as DNA, the CDR3 is TGTGCCTGGGGCCCCCTCGGACTAGCGGGAGAAATCACAGATACGCAGTATTTT. Variable domain in full (rest from reference TRBV30 and TRBJ2-3): SQTIHQWPATLVQPVGSPLSLECTVEGTSNPNLYWYRQAAGRGLQLLFYSVGIGQISSEVPQNLSASRPQDRQFILSSKKLLLSDSGFYLCAWGPLGLAGEITDTQYFGPGTRLTVL.

The J gene is TRBJ2-6, the V gene TRBV2; D is unclear. The length of the CDR3 is 14 residues. V lost 4 bases to trimming and J lost 0 bases, with 4 bases between them. Looked up from germline, CDR1 is SNHLY and CDR2 is FYNNEI. CDR3 nucleotide sequence: TGTGCCAGCAGTGTGGTCTCTGGGGCCAACGTCCTGACTTTC. It codes for CASSVVSGANVLTF.

This CDR3 reads CASSIGETEAFF. CDR3 in DNA: TGTGCCAGTAGTATAGGGGAAACTGAAGCTTTCTTT. The chain combines TRBV19 with TRBJ1-1; D remains ambiguous. CDR3 length: 12 residues. From germline, CDR1 is LNHDA and CDR2 SQIVND (reference sequence). V shed 1 base and J shed 5 bases, with 5 bases lying between them.

This chain links TRBV6-5 with TRBJ2-5; D call uncertain. The better agreement between TRBJ2-7 and the DNA end casts doubt on the J call. CDR1 is MNHEY, CDR2 SVGAGI, per germline. CDR3 size: 14 residues. CDR3 in amino acids: CASSQRYPPHEQYF. Written as DNA, the CDR3 is TGTGCCAGCAGTCAGAGATACCCTCCCCACGAGCAGTACTTC.